These T cell receptor beta chains were read from a single sample in a study of molecular identifiers for immune sequencing clone quantification. MiXCR, applied by TCRdb to the PCR reads, yields one record per CDR3 protein. The sample has about 300,000 distinct CDR3 sequences, 20% to 25% seen once. Sequencing used naive CD8+ T cells from blood, with Jurkat cell RNA spiked in. The receptors here all came from a human donor in good health. Some libraries in this study had Jurkat cell RNA spiked in. Both conserved end residues are part of each CDR3. The D gene is left open where the match is weak. Clone size is stated in some rows and not others, as once, few, many or a class when expanded.

CDR3: CSARGTPSSYEQYF; DNA: TGCAGTGCTAGGGGGACCCCAAGCTCCTACGAGCAGTACTTC; V: TRBV20-1; length: 14; D: .; J: TRBJ2-7; size: few
CDR3: CASSIEEGSAQPQHF; DNA: TGTGCCAGTAGTATAGAGGAGGGGTCTGCGCAGCCCCAGCATTTT; V: TRBV19; length: 15; D: .; J: TRBJ1-5; size: .
CDR3: CATTQGSTEAFF; DNA: TGTGCCACCACTCAGGGGTCCACTGAAGCTTTCTTT; V: TRBV10-3; length: 12; D: .; J: TRBJ1-1; size: .
CDR3: CASSPTGGESEQYF; DNA: TGTGCCAGCAGCCCTACGGGAGGGGAGAGCGAGCAGTACTTC; V: TRBV5-4; length: 14; D: TRBD2; J: TRBJ2-7; size: many
CDR3: CASSSSGSTPREQYF; DNA: TGTGCCAGCAGCTCCAGCGGGAGTACTCCGCGGGAGCAGTACTTC; V: TRBV7-9; length: 15; D: TRBD2; J: TRBJ2-7; size: .
CDR3: CASSAASGSYEQYF; DNA: TGCGCCAGCAGTGCGGCTAGCGGGTCCTACGAGCAGTACTTC; V: TRBV5-1; length: 14; D: TRBD2; J: TRBJ2-7; size: many
CDR3: CASSQDAGSNEKLFF; DNA: TGCGCCAGCAGCCAAGACGCCGGATCCAATGAAAAACTGTTTTTT; V: TRBV4-1; length: 15; D: .; J: TRBJ1-4; size: .
CDR3: CASGPLGYYEQYF; DNA: TGTGCCAGCGGCCCTTTGGGGTATTACGAGCAGTACTTC; V: TRBV28; length: 13; D: .; J: TRBJ2-7; size: many
CDR3: CASSEAGRETGELFF; DNA: TGTGCCAGCAGTGAAGCGGGAAGGGAAACCGGGGAGCTGTTTTTT; V: TRBV2; length: 15; D: .; J: TRBJ2-2; size: many
CDR3: CASSLWGAGTGELFF; DNA: TGTGCCAGCAGTTTATGGGGGGCAGGCACCGGGGAGCTGTTTTTT; V: TRBV12-3/TRBV12-4; length: 15; D: .; J: TRBJ2-2; size: few
CDR3: CASSAPGLAGVDEQFF; DNA: TGTGCCAGCAGCGCGCCGGGACTAGCGGGAGTCGATGAGCAGTTCTTC; V: TRBV9; length: 16; D: TRBD2; J: TRBJ2-1; size: .
CDR3: CATLGENDAGVITDTQYF; DNA: TGTGCCACCCTGGGGGAAAATGACGCGGGAGTGATCACAGATACGCAGTATTTT; V: TRBV15; length: 18; D: TRBD2; J: TRBJ2-3; size: many
CDR3: CAWSVLGIAEAFF; DNA: TGTGCCTGGAGTGTCCTGGGTATCGCTGAAGCTTTCTTT; V: TRBV30; length: 13; D: .; J: TRBJ1-1; size: many
CDR3: CSARVFGDRGLSNQPQHF; DNA: TGCAGTGCTAGAGTTTTTGGGGACAGGGGGCTGAGCAATCAGCCCCAGCATTTT; V: TRBV20-1; length: 18; D: TRBD1; J: TRBJ1-5; size: many
CDR3: CASSSLGGRADTQYF; DNA: TGTGCCAGCAGCTCCCTAGGCGGGAGGGCCGATACGCAGTATTTT; V: TRBV7-3; length: 15; D: TRBD2; J: TRBJ2-3; size: many
CDR3: CASSPMTGRDTQYF; DNA: TGTGCCAGTAGTCCCATGACAGGGCGAGATACGCAGTATTTT; V: TRBV19; length: 14; D: TRBD1; J: TRBJ2-3; size: few
CDR3: CASSGARTGVSSGYTF; DNA: TGTGCCAGCAGCGGAGCCCGGACAGGGGTTTCTTCTGGCTACACCTTC; V: TRBV12-3/TRBV12-4; length: 16; D: TRBD1; J: TRBJ1-2; size: many
CDR3: CASSPTYAVGTEAFF; DNA: TGTGCCAGCAGCCCTACGTACGCTGTTGGCACTGAAGCTTTCTTT; V: TRBV21-1; length: 15; D: .; J: TRBJ1-1; size: many
CDR3: CASSEFDMNTEAFF; DNA: TGTGCCAGCAGTGAGTTCGATATGAACACTGAAGCTTTCTTT; V: TRBV2; length: 14; D: .; J: TRBJ1-1; size: .
CDR3: CASSFRDDNQPQHF; DNA: TGTGCCAGCAGCTTTAGGGACGACAATCAGCCCCAGCATTTT; V: TRBV13; length: 14; D: .; J: TRBJ1-5; size: many
CDR3: CASSHSPSTYEQYF; DNA: TGCGCCAGCAGCCACAGCCCTTCCACCTACGAGCAGTACTTC; V: TRBV4-1; length: 14; D: .; J: TRBJ2-7; size: .
CDR3: CAWSPEGRTQYF; DNA: TGTGCCTGGAGTCCGGAAGGAAGAACCCAGTACTTC; V: TRBV30; length: 12; D: .; J: TRBJ2-5; size: many
CDR3: CSARASSYEQYF; DNA: TGCAGTGCTAGAGCCTCCTCCTACGAGCAGTACTTC; V: TRBV20-1; length: 12; D: .; J: TRBJ2-7; size: many
CDR3: CASSLTPGARITDTQYF; DNA: TGCGCCAGCAGCCTGACCCCGGGGGCGCGTATCACAGATACGCAGTATTTT; V: TRBV5-1; length: 17; D: .; J: TRBJ2-3; size: many
CDR3: CSVVSSSHEQFF; DNA: TGCAGCGTTGTGTCTAGTAGCCATGAGCAGTTCTTC; V: TRBV29-1; length: 12; D: .; J: TRBJ2-1; size: many
CDR3: CASSAERQRSYEQYF; DNA: TGTGCCAGCAGTGCCGAGAGACAACGCTCCTACGAGCAGTACTTC; V: TRBV6-2/TRBV6-3; length: 15; D: .; J: TRBJ2-7; size: many
CDR3: CASSLESYGCTF; DNA: TGTGCCAGCAGCTTGGAAAGCTATGGCTGCACCTTC; V: TRBV5-4; length: 12; D: .; J: TRBJ1-2; size: .
CDR3: CASRLNTEAFF; DNA: TGCGCCAGCAGGTTGAACACTGAAGCTTTCTTT; V: TRBV5-1; length: 11; D: .; J: TRBJ1-1; size: many
CDR3: CASSPSVGGDYEQYF; DNA: TGTGCCAGCAGCCCCTCGGTGGGGGGGGACTACGAGCAGTACTTC; V: TRBV9; length: 15; D: TRBD2; J: TRBJ2-7; size: many
CDR3: CASSFLRSYNEQFF; DNA: TGTGCCAGCAGTTTTTTGCGGTCCTACAATGAGCAGTTCTTC; V: TRBV28; length: 14; D: .; J: TRBJ2-1; size: few
CDR3: CASSRTGGGKETQYF; DNA: TGTGCCAGCAGCCGAACAGGGGGGGGAAAAGAGACCCAGTACTTC; V: TRBV13; length: 15; D: .; J: TRBJ2-5; size: .
CDR3: CASWGDAQETQYF; DNA: TGTGCTAGTTGGGGGGACGCACAAGAGACCCAGTACTTC; V: TRBV12-5; length: 13; D: .; J: TRBJ2-5; size: many
CDR3: CASSQDRTGAYGYTF; DNA: TGCGCCAGCAGCCAAGATCGAACAGGTGCCTATGGCTACACCTTC; V: TRBV4-3; length: 15; D: .; J: TRBJ1-2; size: .
CDR3: CASSSLAGSIDTQYF; DNA: TGTGCCAGCAGTTCCCTAGCGGGTTCTATCGATACGCAGTATTTT; V: TRBV6-2/TRBV6-3; length: 15; D: TRBD2; J: TRBJ2-3; size: few
CDR3: CASSSGTLANTGELFF; DNA: TGTGCCAGCAGTTCAGGGACACTCGCGAACACCGGGGAGCTGTTTTTT; V: TRBV28; length: 16; D: .; J: TRBJ2-2; size: few
CDR3: CASSLAYTDTQYF; DNA: TGTGCCAGTAGTCTCGCTTACACAGATACGCAGTATTTT; V: TRBV19; length: 13; D: .; J: TRBJ2-3; size: .